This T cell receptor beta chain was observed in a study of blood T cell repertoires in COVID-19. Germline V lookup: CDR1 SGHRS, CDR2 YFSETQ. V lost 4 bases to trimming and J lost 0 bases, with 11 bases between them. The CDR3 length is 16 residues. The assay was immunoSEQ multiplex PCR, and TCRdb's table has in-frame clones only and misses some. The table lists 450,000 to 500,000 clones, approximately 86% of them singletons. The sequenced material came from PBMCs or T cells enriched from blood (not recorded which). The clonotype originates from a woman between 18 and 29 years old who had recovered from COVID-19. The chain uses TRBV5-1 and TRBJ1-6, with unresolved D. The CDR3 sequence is CASSLTSSSYNSPLHF. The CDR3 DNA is TGCGCCAGCAGCCTGACTTCGAGCTCCTATAATTCACCCCTCCACTTT. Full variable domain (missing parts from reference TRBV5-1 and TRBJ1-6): KAGVTQTPRYLIKTRGQQVTLSCSPISGHRSVSWYQQTPGQGLQFLFEYFSETQRNKGNFPGRFSGRQFSNSRSEMNVSTLELGDSALYLCASSLTSSSYNSPLHFGNGTRLTVT.